This T cell receptor (beta chain) originates from a study of shared clonotypes between healthy human individuals. About the study: The people who gave samples were two women and a few men aged 18 to 49. A donor's plate count was three for CD4 naive and three for CD4 memory; CD8 naive had two and CD8 memory one.

The assay was immunoSEQ multiplex PCR, and TCRdb's table has in-frame clones only and misses some. Of 2 million to 2.5 million clones in the sample, nearly 97% were seen once. With respect to this clone: As yet, its antigen is unknown. The identical CDR3 is also encoded by other nucleotide sequences in the sample.

Study-wide results and caveats: Naive subsets usually exceeded memory subsets in estimated richness.

The source material was naive CD4+ T cells sorted from blood. Sample subset: CD45RA+ positively selected. This receptor was identified in a man aged 18 to 30 in good health.

CDR3 nucleotide sequence: TGCGCCAGCAGCTTGCTCGTCGGCTACGAGCAGTACTTC. Translated: CASSLLVGYEQYF. This chain uses TRBV5-1 with TRBJ2-7; D gene uncertain. V was shortened by 1 base and J by 3 bases, with 8 bases between the two germline ends. This CDR3 comprises 13 residues. Germline CDR1 is SGHRS and CDR2 is YFSETQ.